This T cell receptor (beta chain) was sequenced during a study of T cells after yellow fever vaccination (dated 2019 in TCRdb). For context, the study as a whole: Libraries from fractions with low cell numbers were prepared with the SMART-Seq v4 Ultra Low Input RNA kit. Bulk TCR alpha and beta repertoires were sequenced longitudinally to track T-cell clones before and after primary and booster YFV17D yellow fever vaccination. Two healthy male donors made up the cohort, one aged 18 to 30 years and the other aged 30 to 40 years. Blood was collected at multiple timepoints before and after primary and secondary immunization, and bulk PBMC replicates and cell subsets were isolated. Results the study describes overall, beyond this receptor: Because abundant contaminating clonotypes from the bulk population could be contained in FACS-sorted repertoires, computational filtering was required. The study included only two donors, which limits how far the findings can be generalized. Most clones expanded after primary vaccination (almost 98% of CD4 and roughly 90% of CD8) were re-detected after the booster, suggesting that broad memory maintenance occurred. Compared with the primary T-cell response, the secondary T-cell response was weaker but faster, peaking on day 5 rather than day 15. A small share of clonotypes was detected in both CD4 and CD8 compartments, with the overlap likely arising from convergent recombination.

This sample was sequenced with an Illumina NovaSeq 6000. TCR cDNA was made using 5'RACE template switching, a step that added a universal primer site and unique molecular identifiers. Priming for cDNA synthesis came from both the TCR alpha and TCR beta constant segments. Library amplification involved two PCR steps, and the second step added sample barcodes and sequencing adapters. Sequencing of libraries was done on Illumina HiSeq 2500 (2x100 bp) or NovaSeq (2x150 bp). Per the original workflow: MIGEC handled demultiplexing of reads and collapsing into UMI consensus sequences, while MiXCR performed V(D)J alignment. Vaccine-responding clonotypes were defined with edgeR using replicate PBMC samples, requiring FDR below 0.01 and a log2 fold change above 5 up to day 15. Each bulk clonotype was labeled CD4 or CD8 based on which sequenced repertoire, CD4 or CD8, contained the clonotype at higher abundance. TCRdb reworked the public reads: Q25 trimming with fastp, MiXCR clone assembly, productive beta chains retained. One record per CDR3 amino acid sequence lists the most common genes and DNA. These V and J calls are TCRdb output, not the study's own analysis. The sample table holds some 170,000 distinct CDR3 sequences, of which 9.3% were seen once. About 40% of the sample lies in the top ten.

The sample's treatment or condition label is to be understood as: live attenuated yellow fever vaccine strain. PBMCs were isolated from peripheral blood using a standard Ficoll-Paque protocol. Dynabeads CD4 and CD8 positive selection kits were used to isolate CD4 and CD8 T-cell fractions. RNA was extracted with TriZol from bulk PBMCs, CD4 and CD8 fractions, and dextramer-positive and dextramer-negative fractions. On this clonotype: Its antigen remains unidentified. Per-base qualities were not stored, and no clone one base away is much larger.

From its cysteine to its phenylalanine, the CDR3 spans 15 amino acids. CDR3 DNA only is kept here, 45 bases in frame from base 1. Via the germline V gene, CDR1 is MGHRA and CDR2 YSYEKL. V is clipped by 1 base and J by 0 bases, and the sequence between their germline boundaries is 9 bases long. The sequences come from CD8+ T cells sorted from PBMCs, collected 45 days after the yellow fever booster vaccination. The receptor was derived from a man aged 18 to 30 who received the YFV17D yellow fever vaccine. The rearrangement combines TRBV4-1 with TRBJ1-1; the D segment cannot be called with confidence. At the DNA level, the sequence is TGCGCCAGCAGCCAAGTTCCAACTTTGAACACTGAAGCTTTCTTT. Its amino acids are CASSQVPTLNTEAFF.